The 25 T cell receptor beta chains below all came from one sample that was sequenced in a study of follicular helper T cells after annual influenza vaccination. Time point denoted: 2014-2015 season, pre-vaccination. Measured with immunoSEQ multiplex PCR; TCRdb has only the in-frame clones, and not every one. The sample has 2,500 to 3,000 clones; roughly three quarters are singletons. Sequencing used CXCR5+ CD38- circulating T follicular helper cells from blood, obtained on the day of influenza vaccination. The subset is: circulating Tfh, non-naive CD4+CXCR5+PD-1+ (ICOS+CD38+ or ICOS-CD38-). These receptors were collected from an adult who received the influenza vaccine.

The count of this clone is one. This chain connects TRBV6-1 to TRBJ1-1; no clear D. V dropped 0 bases and J dropped 6 bases, with 14 bases sitting between them. Germline CDR1 reads MNHNS; CDR2 reads SASEGT. The CDR3 length is 15 residues. The CDR3 DNA reads as TGTGCCAGCAGTGAAGCGACTCTTTGGGGTTCTGAAGCTTTCTTT. Translating gives CASSEATLWGSEAFF.

The V call is TRBV18, the J call TRBJ2-4; no clear D gene. The CDR3 sequence is 17 residues long. V was trimmed by 0 bases and J by 0 bases, leaving 12 bases between them. The germline gives CDR1 KGHSH, CDR2 LQKENI. Written as DNA, the CDR3 is TGTGCCAGCTCACCACCGAGTGTGAGGTTAGCCAAAAACATTCAGTACTTC. Its protein is CASSPPSVRLAKNIQYF.

This clone was observed a few times. The junction shows a germline mismatch at one end, possibly a read error. J is TRBJ1-5 and V is TRBV6-5; possible D gene TRBD1, 5 bases. Germline assignment: CDR1 MNHEY and CDR2 SVGAGI. The CDR3 is made up of 13 amino acids. The CDR3 loop reads CASSYDSKQPQHF. For the CDR3, the DNA is TGTGCCAGCAGTTACGACAGCAAGCAGCCCCAGCATTTT.

The chain recombines TRBV27 with TRBJ2-2; D gene unclear. CDR3 size: 16 residues. Trimming removed 6 bases from V and 6 bases from J, with 20 bases in between. The germline V gene has CDR1 MNHEY and CDR2 SMNVEV (reference sequence). CDR3 in DNA: TGTGCCAGCAGACCAGATCACCGGGCTAGAGCCGGGGAGCTGTTTTTT. Encoded protein: CASRPDHRARAGELFF.

DNA for the CDR3: TGCGCCAGCAGCTTGGGAACTAGGGGTTCCTACGAGCAGTACTTC. Residues: CASSLGTRGSYEQYF. The V call is TRBV5-1, the J call TRBJ2-7, with D perhaps assigned TRBD1 or TRBD2 (5 bases each). Germline V gives CDR1 SGHRS, CDR2 YFSETQ. V was shortened by 0 bases and J by 1 base, with 11 bases between the two germline ends. This CDR3 contains 15 residues.

This clone appeared a single time. This sequence joins TRBV9 and TRBJ2-1; 11 nucleotides agree with TRBD2. This CDR3 is 15 amino acids long. The germline CDR1 and CDR2 sequences are SGDLS and YYNGEE. V shed 3 bases and J 7 bases; nucleotides not matched to a gene: 6. The CDR3 region has the DNA TGTGCCAGCAGCGCAACTAGCGGGGGCACTAATGAGCAGTTCTTC. It translates to CASSATSGGTNEQFF. Combining the CDR3 with reference TRBV9 and TRBJ2-1 gives the whole variable domain DSGVTQTPKHLITATGQRVTLRCSPRSGDLSVYWYQQSLDQGLQFLIQYYNGEERAKGNILERFSAQQFPDLHSELNLSSLELGDSALYFCASSATSGGTNEQFFGPGTRLTVL.

The genes are TRBV6-5 and TRBJ1-5; the match to TRBD1 covers 11 bases. Losses at the gene ends were 6 bases for V and 7 bases for J; bases not matched to a gene: 8. Per germline, CDR1 MNHEY and CDR2 SVGAGI. CDR3 size: 15 residues. The CDR3 reads CASSRTGGSEQPQHF. DNA for the CDR3: TGTGCCAGCAGCCGGACAGGGGGCTCGGAGCAGCCCCAGCATTTT.

V and J are TRBV29-1 and TRBJ2-5; 8 nucleotides line up with TRBD2. This CDR3 comprises 16 residues. Germline V gene data show CDR1 as SQVTM and CDR2 as ANQGSEA. The ends lost 8 bases at V and 2 bases at J; junction bases unmatched: 16. CDR3 nucleotide sequence: TGCAGCTCGTCGTTCCCCAGCGGGGGAGTACAAGAGACCCAGTACTTC. It yields the protein CSSSFPSGGVQETQYF.

The chain joins TRBV10-3 to TRBJ1-2, with TRBD1 identical over 8 bases. The V gene end was trimmed by 4 bases and the J gene end by 5 bases; junction bases not matched to a gene: 9. Germline CDR1 ENHRY, CDR2 SYGVKD. CDR3 length: 15 amino acids. Here the CDR3 DNA reads TGTGCCATCAGTGGAGGACAGGGTGGAGGGTATGGCTACACCTTC. Translation gives CAISGGQGGGYGYTF.

The chain recombines TRBV7-2 with TRBJ1-3; D perhaps matches TRBD1 (5 bases). The CDR3 contains 19 residues. Between the trimmed V and J ends, which lost 1 base and 2 bases, there was a span of 21 bases. CDR1 is SGHTA, CDR2 FQGNSA, per germline. The CDR3 loop reads CASSLVRQGLFKAGNTIYF. The CDR3 DNA reads as TGTGCCAGCAGCTTAGTTCGTCAGGGACTCTTCAAGGCTGGAAACACCATATATTTT.

CDR3 in amino acids: CASSQDRGADTQYF. The CDR3 DNA follows: TGTGCCAGCAGCCAAGACAGGGGCGCAGATACGCAGTATTTT. The V gene is TRBV14, the J gene TRBJ2-3; a weak D match, TRBD1 (6 bases). CDR3 size: 14 residues. V lost 0 bases, J lost 4 bases, and 8 bases lay in between. Germline V gene data show CDR1 as SGHDN and CDR2 as FVKESK.

The V call is TRBV5-1, the J call TRBJ1-5; D is unclear. V was trimmed by 2 bases and J by 0 bases, leaving 9 bases between them. Germline CDR1 reads SGHRS; CDR2 reads YFSETQ. The CDR3 sequence is 15 residues long. This chain's CDR3 is CASSFDGNSNQPQHF. CDR3 nucleotide sequence: TGCGCCAGCAGCTTCGACGGAAATAGCAATCAGCCCCAGCATTTT.

This chain uses TRBV7-2 with TRBJ2-3, with D tentatively TRBD1 or TRBD2 (6 bases each). The germline V gene has CDR1 SGHTA and CDR2 FQGNSA. This CDR3 has 16 residues. Trimming removed 2 bases at V and 2 bases at J, with 14 bases between. The CDR3 is CASSLFRGPPTDTQYF. The CDR3 DNA follows: TGTGCCAGCAGCTTATTCCGGGGGCCCCCCACAGATACGCAGTATTTT. Supplemented by reference TRBV7-2 and TRBJ2-3, the full variable domain reads GAGVSQSPSNKVTEKGKDVELRCDPISGHTALYWYRQSLGQGLEFLIYFQGNSAPDKSGLPSDRFSAERTGGSVSTLTIQRTQQEDSAVYLCASSLFRGPPTDTQYFGPGTRLTVL.

The rearrangement uses TRBV10-3 and TRBJ1-4; 8 bases fit TRBD1. Germline V CDR1 and CDR2: ENHRY, SYGVKD. The CDR3 has 15 residues. V was clipped by 3 bases and J by 10 bases; unmatched bases: 10. The CDR3 sequence: CAISESGTGIRKLFF. CDR3 in DNA: TGTGCCATCAGTGAATCCGGGACAGGTATAAGAAAACTGTTTTTT.

J is TRBJ1-1 and V is TRBV5-1, with 8 nucleotides matching TRBD1. The germline V gene has CDR1 SGHRS and CDR2 YFSETQ. With V trimmed by 4 bases and J by 5 bases, 7 bases remained unmatched. The CDR3 has 14 residues. This CDR3 is CASSIDDRGTEAFF. As DNA, the CDR3 is TGCGCCAGCAGCATAGATGACAGGGGAACTGAAGCTTTCTTT.

The CDR3 spells CASSTSGNTIYF. CDR3 bases: TGTGCCAGCTCGACTAGCGGAAACACCATATATTTT. The J gene is TRBJ1-3, the V gene TRBV18; D unresolved. In germline, CDR1 is KGHSH, CDR2 LQKENI. This CDR3 spans 12 amino acids. V lost 6 bases to trimming and J lost 4 bases, with 7 bases between them.

The gene calls are TRBV5-1 and TRBJ2-7, with 12 bases that match TRBD2. The germline CDR1 and CDR2 sequences are SGHRS and YFSETQ. This CDR3 comprises 15 residues. V shed 5 bases, J shed 2 bases, and the junction held 5 bases outside the gene matches. CDR3 amino acids: CASRPSSGGAYEQYF. CDR3 DNA sequence: TGCGCCAGCAGGCCTTCTAGCGGGGGGGCCTACGAGCAGTACTTC.

The rearrangement joins TRBV29-1 to TRBJ1-2; possibly TRBD1 for D (5 bases). Trimming stripped 7 bases from V and 0 bases from J, with 15 bases between. Germline V lookup: CDR1 SQVTM, CDR2 ANQGSEA. The CDR3 sequence is 14 residues long. This chain's CDR3 is CSAAQAGTNYGYTF. DNA for the CDR3: TGCAGCGCCGCTCAAGCAGGGACTAACTATGGCTACACCTTC. Full variable domain (outside the CDR3, taken from reference TRBV29-1 and TRBJ1-2): SAVISQKPSRDICQRGTSLTIQCQVDSQVTMMFWYRQQPGQSLTLIATANQGSEATYESGFVIDKFPISRPNLTFSTLTVSNMSPEDSSIYLCSAAQAGTNYGYTFGSGTRLTVV.

This clone was recorded a few times. V and J are TRBV25-1 and TRBJ2-1; no clear D gene. CDR3 length equals 14 residues. The V end was cut by 3 bases, the J end by 9 bases, with 15 bases between. The germline CDR1 and CDR2 sequences are MGHDK and SYGVNS. As DNA, the CDR3 is TGTGCCAGCAGTGATGCTGCCGATCCCTTTGAGCAGTTCTTC. Residues: CASSDAADPFEQFF.

This clone was seen a single time. The V and J genes are TRBV12-5 and TRBJ1-2; perhaps TRBD1 as D (6 bases). The CDR3 is 14 residues long. The germline V gene has CDR1 LGHNT and CDR2 FRNRAP. V was trimmed by 1 base and J by 8 bases, leaving 14 bases between them. CDR3 nucleotide sequence: TGTGCTAGTGGTTTGGCTACAGGGTTAGAGGGCTACACCTTC. Translation gives CASGLATGLEGYTF.

The chain is built from TRBV11-3 and TRBJ1-5; 8 bases line up with TRBD1. The CDR3 runs to 16 residues. Looked up from germline, CDR1 is SGHNT and CDR2 is YENEEA. V was clipped by 3 bases and J by 0 bases; unmatched bases: 4. CDR3 protein: CASSLDRENSNQPQHF. CDR3 coding DNA: TGTGCCAGCAGCTTGGACAGGGAGAATAGCAATCAGCCCCAGCATTTT.

This clone appeared a few times. The V and J genes are TRBV6-5 and TRBJ1-2; D may be TRBD1 (5 bases). The CDR3 consists of 13 residues. Trimming left V 5 bases short and J 3 bases short, with 10 bases between. Looked up from germline, CDR1 is MNHEY and CDR2 is SVGAGI. CDR3 loop: CASSRGGYYGYTF. The CDR3 nucleotides are TGTGCCAGCAGTCGGGGGGGTTACTATGGCTACACCTTC.

The chain couples TRBV19 to TRBJ2-1, with D perhaps matching TRBD2 (6 bases). CDR1 and CDR2 from the germline V gene are LNHDA and SQIVND (reference sequence). Between the trimmed V and J ends, which lost 7 bases and 5 bases, there was a span of 12 bases. This CDR3 is built from 13 residues. CDR3 protein: CASTRGMNNEQFF. CDR3 nucleotides: TGTGCCAGTACTCGGGGGATGAACAATGAGCAGTTCTTC.

The chain employs TRBV6-1 and TRBJ2-7, with D possibly being TRBD2 (6 bases). The CDR3 has 13 amino acids. Trimming shortened V by 2 bases and J by 4 bases, and 9 bases separated the two germline ends. CDR1 is MNHNS, CDR2 SASEGT, per germline. In nucleotides, the CDR3 is TGTGCCAGCAGTGAATGGGGGGTTTACGAGCAGTACTTC. It is translated as CASSEWGVYEQYF.

For the CDR3, the DNA is TGTGCCAGCAGCGGAGGCAATCAGCCCCAGCATTTT. Its protein is CASSGGNQPQHF. This chain uses TRBV7-9 with TRBJ1-5; D is unresolved. CDR3 length equals 12 residues. The germline V gene encodes CDR1 SEHNR and CDR2 FQNEAQ (reference sequence). V shed 5 bases and J shed 2 bases, with 4 bases lying between them.